A selection of T cell receptor beta chains follows, all from one sample in a study of graft-versus-host responses after intestinal transplantation. Profiled with immunoSEQ multiplex PCR; TCRdb holds only in-frame clones, not every one. The table has approximately 24,000 clones, roughly 90% seen once. Sequences were derived from PBMCs, sampled approximately 38 days after intestinal transplant. The receptor source for this set is a human patient who received an intestinal transplant, so some T cells may come from the graft donor. CDR3s include the opening cysteine and the closing phenylalanine or tryptophan. The D gene is left open where the match is weak. Where a row states a size, it is once, few, many or the class of an expanded clone; other rows omit it.

D	V	J	size	CDR3	DNA
.	TRBV5-6	TRBJ1-5	.	CASSFYWDRTCQPQHF	TGTGCCAGCAGCTTTTACTGGGACCGTACATGTCAGCCCCAGCATTTT
.	TRBV18	TRBJ1-1	.	CASSPQGRGNTEAFF	TGTGCCAGCTCACCACAGGGGAGAGGGAACACTGAAGCTTTCTTT
.	TRBV21-1	TRBJ2-3	once	CASSKERKTSGSLGGTDTQYF	TGTGCCAGCAGCAAAGAGCGGAAGACTAGCGGGTCCTTAGGGGGCACAGATACGCAGTATTTT
TRBD1	TRBV2	TRBJ1-1	.	CASSRGPWNTEAFF	TGTGCCAGCAGCAGGGGGCCCTGGAACACTGAAGCTTTCTTT
.	TRBV12-5	TRBJ2-1	.	CASGLVLDKNNEQFF	TGTGCTAGTGGTTTGGTACTGGACAAGAACAATGAGCAGTTCTTC
.	TRBV15	TRBJ1-4	.	CATSRSGAADEKLFF	TGTGCCACCAGCAGATCCGGGGCAGCGGATGAAAAACTGTTTTTT
.	TRBV4-2	TRBJ2-7	.	CASSQAPPYEQYF	TGTGCCAGCAGCCAAGCCCCCCCCTACGAGCAGTACTTC
.	TRBV9	TRBJ2-1	.	CASSPKITSYNEQFF	TGTGCCAGCAGCCCGAAGATTACCTCCTACAATGAGCAGTTCTTC
.	TRBV10-1	TRBJ2-2	.	CASSESTSRKPGELFF	TGCGCCAGCAGTGAGTCGACTTCGAGAAAACCCGGGGAGCTGTTTTTT
.	TRBV5-1	TRBJ1-2	.	CASSLVLPGTRYTF	TGCGCCAGCAGCTTGGTTCTCCCCGGTACGCGCTACACCTTC
.	TRBV30	TRBJ1-1	.	CAWSVLAVNTEAFF	TGTGCCTGGAGTGTATTGGCAGTGAACACTGAAGCTTTCTTT
.	TRBV15	TRBJ2-7	.	CATSRADLRTTTREQYF	TGTGCCACCAGCAGAGCTGACCTCCGAACTACTACCCGCGAGCAGTACTTC
.	TRBV5-1	TRBJ2-1	few	CASSDSNEQFF	TGCGCCAGCAGCGACAGCAATGAGCAGTTCTTC
.	TRBV6-9	TRBJ1-1	.	CASSEQGEDTEAFF	TGTGCCAGCAGTGAACAGGGCGAAGACACTGAAGCTTTCTTT
.	TRBV7-9	TRBJ2-3	.	CASSLSGASADTQYF	TGTGCCAGCAGCTTATCAGGGGCCAGCGCAGATACGCAGTATTTT
TRBD2	TRBV9	TRBJ2-1	.	CASSPRGGIYEQFF	TGTGCCAGCAGCCCCCGGGGGGGGATCTATGAGCAGTTCTTC
.	TRBV27	TRBJ1-1	once	CASSLSSGVWTEAFF	TGTGCCAGCAGTTTATCGAGCGGGGTCTGGACTGAAGCTTTCTTT
TRBD2	TRBV7-9	TRBJ2-7	.	CASSSTSGREYEQYF	TGTGCCAGCAGCTCTACTAGCGGGAGAGAGTACGAGCAGTACTTC
.	TRBV27	TRBJ2-4	.	CASSRGRGVRTPKNIQYF	TGTGCCAGCAGTCGAGGCAGGGGGGTCAGGACCCCCAAAAACATTCAGTACTTC
.	TRBV30	TRBJ2-3	few	CAWSVGGRGHF	TGTGCCTGGAGTGTCGGGGGGAGGGGGCATTTT
.	TRBV7-2	TRBJ2-5	.	CASSLYGSPLLQTQYF	TGTGCCAGCAGCTTGTACGGGAGTCCTCTCTTACAGACCCAGTACTTC
.	TRBV4-1	TRBJ2-1	once	CASSQGRGAYNEQFF	TGCGCCAGCAGCCAAGGCAGGGGAGCTTACAATGAGCAGTTCTTC
TRBD1	TRBV9	TRBJ2-2	.	CASSVPGGGTGELFF	TGTGCCAGCAGCGTACCAGGGGGCGGAACCGGGGAGCTGTTTTTT
TRBD2	TRBV13	TRBJ2-7	.	CASTSRTSGRKWRIYEQYF	TGTGCCAGCACCTCAAGGACTAGCGGGAGGAAGTGGAGAATCTACGAGCAGTACTTC
.	TRBV4-2	TRBJ1-3	once	CASSPQGPIVSSGNTIYF	TGTGCCAGCAGCCCCCAAGGTCCCATCGTGAGCTCTGGAAACACCATATATTTT
.	TRBV4-3	TRBJ2-6	.	CASSQGGLGVVLTF	TGCGCCAGCAGCCAAGGAGGGCTTGGGGTCGTCCTGACTTTC